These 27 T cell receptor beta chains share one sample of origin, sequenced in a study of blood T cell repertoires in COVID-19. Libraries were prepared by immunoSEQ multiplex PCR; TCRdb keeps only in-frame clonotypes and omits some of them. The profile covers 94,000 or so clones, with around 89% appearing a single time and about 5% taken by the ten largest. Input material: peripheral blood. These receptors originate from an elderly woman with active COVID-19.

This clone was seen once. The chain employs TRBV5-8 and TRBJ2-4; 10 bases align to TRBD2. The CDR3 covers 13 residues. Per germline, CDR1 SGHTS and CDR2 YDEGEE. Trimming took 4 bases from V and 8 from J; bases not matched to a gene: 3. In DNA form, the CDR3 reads TGTGCCAGCAGCCCCGGGACTAGCGACATTCAGTACTTC. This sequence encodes CASSPGTSDIQYF.

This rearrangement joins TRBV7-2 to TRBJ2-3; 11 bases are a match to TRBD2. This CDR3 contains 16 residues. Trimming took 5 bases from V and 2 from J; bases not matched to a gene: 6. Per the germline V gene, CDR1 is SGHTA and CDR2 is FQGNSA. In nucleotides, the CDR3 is TGTGCCAGCAGCCGTAGCGGGAGGGGGAACACAGATACGCAGTATTTT. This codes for CASSRSGRGNTDTQYF. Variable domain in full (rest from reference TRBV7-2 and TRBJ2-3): GAGVSQSPSNKVTEKGKDVELRCDPISGHTALYWYRQSLGQGLEFLIYFQGNSAPDKSGLPSDRFSAERTGGSVSTLTIQRTQQEDSAVYLCASSRSGRGNTDTQYFGPGTRLTVL.

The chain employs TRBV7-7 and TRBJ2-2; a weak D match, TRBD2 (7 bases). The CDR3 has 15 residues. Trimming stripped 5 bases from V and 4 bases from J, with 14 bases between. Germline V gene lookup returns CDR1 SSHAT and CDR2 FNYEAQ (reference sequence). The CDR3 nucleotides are TGTGCCAGCAGCCTCGGGGGAGGGGGCACCGGGGAGCTGTTTTTT. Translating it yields CASSLGGGGTGELFF.

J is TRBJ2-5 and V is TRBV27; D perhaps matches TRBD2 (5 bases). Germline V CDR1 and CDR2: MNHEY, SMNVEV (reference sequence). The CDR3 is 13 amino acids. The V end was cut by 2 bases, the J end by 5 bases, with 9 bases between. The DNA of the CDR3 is TGTGCCAGCAGTTTAAGATGGAGGGAGACCCAGTACTTC. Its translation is CASSLRWRETQYF.

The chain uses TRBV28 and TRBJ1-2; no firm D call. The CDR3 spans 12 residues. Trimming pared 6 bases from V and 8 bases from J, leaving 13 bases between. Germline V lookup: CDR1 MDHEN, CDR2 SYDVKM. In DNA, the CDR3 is TGTGCCAGCAGCAAACCGGCGGGGGGCTACACCTTC. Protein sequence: CASSKPAGGYTF.

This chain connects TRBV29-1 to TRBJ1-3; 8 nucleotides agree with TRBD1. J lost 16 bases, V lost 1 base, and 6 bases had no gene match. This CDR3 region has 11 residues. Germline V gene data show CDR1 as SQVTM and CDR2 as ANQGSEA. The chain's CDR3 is CSVEGDRWRYF. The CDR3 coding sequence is TGCAGCGTTGAAGGGGACAGGTGGAGGTATTTT.

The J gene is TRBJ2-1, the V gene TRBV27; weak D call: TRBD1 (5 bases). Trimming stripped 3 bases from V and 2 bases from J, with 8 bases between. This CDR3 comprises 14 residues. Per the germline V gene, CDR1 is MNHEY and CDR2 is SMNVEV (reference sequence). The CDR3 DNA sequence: TGTGCCAGCAGTTTGGTGACAGCCTACAATGAGCAGTTCTTC. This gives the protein CASSLVTAYNEQFF.

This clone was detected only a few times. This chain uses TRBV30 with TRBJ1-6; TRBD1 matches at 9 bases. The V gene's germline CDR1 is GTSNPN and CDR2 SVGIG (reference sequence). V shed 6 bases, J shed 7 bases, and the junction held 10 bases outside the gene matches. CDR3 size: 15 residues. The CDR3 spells CACMVRGQGNSPLHF. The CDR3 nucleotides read TGTGCCTGTATGGTTCGAGGACAGGGGAATTCACCCCTCCACTTT.

The DNA of the CDR3 is TGTGCCAGCAGCAAAGGGACAGGGCGTACCGAGCAGTACTTC. It specifies CASSKGTGRTEQYF. The chain couples TRBV21-1 to TRBJ2-7; the listed D gene, TRBD1, was not tested against the DNA. TRBV21-1 is marked as a pseudogene. The CDR3 has 14 amino acids.

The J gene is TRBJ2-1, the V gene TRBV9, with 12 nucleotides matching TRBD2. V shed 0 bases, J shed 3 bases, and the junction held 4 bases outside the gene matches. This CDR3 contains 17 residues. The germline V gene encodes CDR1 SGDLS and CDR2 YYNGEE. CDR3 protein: CASSVGGTSGHYNEQFF. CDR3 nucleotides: TGTGCCAGCAGCGTAGGGGGGACTAGCGGGCACTACAATGAGCAGTTCTTC.

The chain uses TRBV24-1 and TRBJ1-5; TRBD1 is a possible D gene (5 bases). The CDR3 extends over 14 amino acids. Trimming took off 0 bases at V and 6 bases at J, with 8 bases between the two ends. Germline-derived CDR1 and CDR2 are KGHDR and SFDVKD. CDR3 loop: CATSDLGGGQPQHF. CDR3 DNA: TGTGCCACCAGTGATTTGGGGGGGGGTCAGCCCCAGCATTTT.

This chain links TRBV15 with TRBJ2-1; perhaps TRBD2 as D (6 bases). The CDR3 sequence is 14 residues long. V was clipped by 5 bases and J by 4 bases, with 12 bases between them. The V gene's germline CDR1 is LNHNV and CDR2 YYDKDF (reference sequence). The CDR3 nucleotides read TGTGCCACCAGCCGGGACTTGATTTACAATGAGCAGTTCTTC. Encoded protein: CATSRDLIYNEQFF.

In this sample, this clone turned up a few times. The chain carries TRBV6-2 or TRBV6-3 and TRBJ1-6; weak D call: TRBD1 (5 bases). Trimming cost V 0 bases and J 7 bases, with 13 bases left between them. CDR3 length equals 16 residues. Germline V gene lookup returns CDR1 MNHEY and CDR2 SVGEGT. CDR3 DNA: TGTGCCAGCAGTTACTCGTTGCCAGGGAAGAATTCACCCCTCCACTTT. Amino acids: CASSYSLPGKNSPLHF.

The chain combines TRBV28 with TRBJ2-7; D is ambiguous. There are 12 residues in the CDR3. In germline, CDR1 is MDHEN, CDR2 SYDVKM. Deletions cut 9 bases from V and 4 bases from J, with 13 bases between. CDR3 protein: CASSGLGYEQYF. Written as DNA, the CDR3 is TGTGCCAGTTCCGGGTTGGGTTACGAGCAGTACTTC.

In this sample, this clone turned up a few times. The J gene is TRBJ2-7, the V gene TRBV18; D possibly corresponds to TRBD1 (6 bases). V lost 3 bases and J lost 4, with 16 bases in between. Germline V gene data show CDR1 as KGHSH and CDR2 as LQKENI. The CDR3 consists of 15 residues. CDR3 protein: CASSPGGRGEYEQYF. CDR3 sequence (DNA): TGTGCCAGCTCACCCGGTGGCAGGGGCGAATACGAGCAGTACTTC.

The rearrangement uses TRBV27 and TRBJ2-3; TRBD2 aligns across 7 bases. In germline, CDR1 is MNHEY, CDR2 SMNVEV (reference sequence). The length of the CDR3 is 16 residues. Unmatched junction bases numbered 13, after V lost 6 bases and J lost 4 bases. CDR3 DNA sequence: TGTGCCAGCAGCTGGACACTAGCGCTCGGGCCAGATACGCAGTATTTT. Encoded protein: CASSWTLALGPDTQYF.

The CDR3 spells CASSLAGTGGNQPQHF. The DNA for the CDR3 is TGTGCCAGCAGCTTAGCGGGGACAGGGGGGAATCAGCCCCAGCATTTT. The chain uses TRBV7-2 and TRBJ1-5; 11 positions match TRBD1. This CDR3 is built from 16 residues. Germline assignment: CDR1 SGHTA and CDR2 FQGNSA. Germline trimming cut 0 bases from V and 4 bases from J; bases unmatched to any gene: 2.

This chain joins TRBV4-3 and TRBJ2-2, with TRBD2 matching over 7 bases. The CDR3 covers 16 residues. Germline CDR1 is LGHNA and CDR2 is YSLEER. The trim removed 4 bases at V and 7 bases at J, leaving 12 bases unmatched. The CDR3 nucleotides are TGCGCCAGCAGCCGCTCTAGCGGCCAAAGGAACGGGGAGCTGTTTTTT. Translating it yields CASSRSSGQRNGELFF.

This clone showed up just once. CDR3 DNA sequence: TGCGCCAGCAGCCAAGGACAGGGTAGAGACACCGGGGAGCTGTTTTTT. Translating it yields CASSQGQGRDTGELFF. This chain connects TRBV4-1 to TRBJ2-2, with 7 bases lining up with TRBD1. Germline-derived CDR1 and CDR2 are MGHRA and YSYEKL. With V trimmed by 1 base and J by 3 bases, 5 bases remained unmatched. The CDR3 runs 16 residues.

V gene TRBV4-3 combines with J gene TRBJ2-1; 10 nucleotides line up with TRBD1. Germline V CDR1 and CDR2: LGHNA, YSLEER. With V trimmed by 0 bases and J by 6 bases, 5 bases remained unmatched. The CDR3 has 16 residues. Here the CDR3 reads CASSQEGTGVSNEQFF. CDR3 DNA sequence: TGCGCCAGCAGCCAAGAGGGGACAGGGGTTTCCAATGAGCAGTTCTTC.

As DNA, the CDR3 is TGTGCCAGTAGTGAAGGGGAAGGGGTTGGGGCCAACGTCCTGACTTTC. Its translation is CASSEGEGVGANVLTF. The chain employs TRBV19 and TRBJ2-6, with a weak D call TRBD1 (5 bases). This CDR3 region has 16 residues. V lost 5 bases, J lost 3 bases, and 14 bases lay in between. Per the germline V gene, CDR1 is LNHDA and CDR2 is SQIVND (reference sequence).

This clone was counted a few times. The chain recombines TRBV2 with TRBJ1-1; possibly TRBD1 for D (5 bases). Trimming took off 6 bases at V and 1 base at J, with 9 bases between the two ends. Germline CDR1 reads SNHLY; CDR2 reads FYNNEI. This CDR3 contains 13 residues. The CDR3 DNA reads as TGTGCCAGCAGAAACGACAGGAACACTGAAGCTTTCTTT. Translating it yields CASRNDRNTEAFF.

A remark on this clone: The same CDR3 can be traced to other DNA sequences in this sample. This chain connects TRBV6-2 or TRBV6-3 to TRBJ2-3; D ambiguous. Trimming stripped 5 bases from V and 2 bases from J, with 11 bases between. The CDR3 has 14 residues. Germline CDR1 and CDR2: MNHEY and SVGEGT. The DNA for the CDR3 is TGTGCCAGCAGTCCATCCGGGTCCACAGATACGCAGTATTTT. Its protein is CASSPSGSTDTQYF.

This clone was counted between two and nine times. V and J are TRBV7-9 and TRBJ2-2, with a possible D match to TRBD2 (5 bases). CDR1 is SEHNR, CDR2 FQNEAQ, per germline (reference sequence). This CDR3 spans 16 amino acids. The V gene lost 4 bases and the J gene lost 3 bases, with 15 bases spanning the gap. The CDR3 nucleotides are TGTGCCAGCAGCTCACTAGGACGAGGGTACACCGGGGAGCTGTTTTTT. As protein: CASSSLGRGYTGELFF.

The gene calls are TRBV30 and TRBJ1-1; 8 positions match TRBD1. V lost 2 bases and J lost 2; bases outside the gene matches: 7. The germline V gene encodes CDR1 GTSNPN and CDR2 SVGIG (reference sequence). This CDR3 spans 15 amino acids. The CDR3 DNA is TGTGCCTGGAGTCTCACCGGGACAGGTAACACTGAAGCTTTCTTT. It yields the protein CAWSLTGTGNTEAFF.

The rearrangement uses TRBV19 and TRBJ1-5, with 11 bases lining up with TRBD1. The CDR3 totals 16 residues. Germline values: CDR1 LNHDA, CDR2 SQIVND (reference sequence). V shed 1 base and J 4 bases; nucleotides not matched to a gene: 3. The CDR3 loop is CASSIGGQGGNQPQHF. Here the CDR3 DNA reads TGTGCCAGTAGTATAGGGGGACAGGGGGGAAATCAGCCCCAGCATTTT.

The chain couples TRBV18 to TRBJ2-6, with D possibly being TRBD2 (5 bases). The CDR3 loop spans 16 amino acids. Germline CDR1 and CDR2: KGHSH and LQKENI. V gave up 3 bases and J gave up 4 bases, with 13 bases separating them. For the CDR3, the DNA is TGTGCCAGCTCACCGATAGGAGGTTCCGGGGCCAACGTCCTGACTTTC. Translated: CASSPIGGSGANVLTF. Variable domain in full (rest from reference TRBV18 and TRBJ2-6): NAGVMQNPRHLVRRRGQEARLRCSPMKGHSHVYWYRQLPEEGLKFMVYLQKENIIDESGMPKERFSAEFPKEGPSILRIQQVVRGDSAAYFCASSPIGGSGANVLTFGAGSRLTVL.